What follows are 6 T cell receptor beta chains derived from one specimen sequenced in a study of T cells after posttransplantation cyclophosphamide (dated by TCRdb to about 2016). A control cohort of 11 patients who had been given myeloablative marrow transplants with methotrexate plus a calcineurin inhibitor was sampled 1 year after transplant. The receptor library was made with the immunoSEQ multiplex PCR assay. TCRdb took this table from immuneACCESS and kept in-frame rearrangements with V and J called. Such tables lack part of the clones; where checked against another copy, unresolved V genes explain under half of the gap, and the rest is unexplained. This sample has roughly 11,000 clones in its table, and around 81% of those were observed once. Of the sample, about 4% is held by the ten largest clones. The sample was PBMCs, taken 350 to 400 days after allogeneic stem cell transplant with calcineurin inhibitor and methotrexate. These TCRs come from a male patient between 25 and 39 years old who received an allogeneic stem cell transplant from an unrelated donor, was CMV-positive, and had acute GVHD only. Some T cells present after a transplant may be cells of the graft donor.

The chain uses TRBV5-1 and TRBJ1-3; the match to TRBD1 covers 7 bases. V shed 5 bases and J 0 bases; nucleotides not matched to a gene: 8. There are 16 residues in the CDR3. Germline V lookup: CDR1 SGHRS, CDR2 YFSETQ. CDR3 sequence: CASSPGTAGSGNTIYF. The CDR3 nucleotides read TGCGCCAGCAGTCCAGGGACAGCCGGCTCTGGAAACACCATATATTTT.

The chain combines TRBV29-1 with TRBJ2-2; D possibly corresponds to TRBD2 (6 bases). Germline V CDR1 and CDR2: SQVTM, ANQGSEA. Between the trimmed V and J ends, which lost 4 bases and 0 bases, there was a span of 9 bases. This CDR3 has 14 amino acids. The CDR3 region has the DNA TGCAGCGTTGCTTGGACTACGAACACCGGGGAGCTGTTTTTT. It is translated as CSVAWTTNTGELFF.

V gene TRBV11-2 combines with J gene TRBJ1-4; D is perhaps TRBD1 (5 bases). V gave up 5 bases and J gave up 1 base, with 11 bases separating them. The CDR3 covers 15 residues. Germline V gives CDR1 SGHAT, CDR2 FQNNGV. This CDR3 is CASSPGRGTNEKLFF. The DNA for the CDR3 is TGTGCCAGCAGCCCAGGGAGGGGAACTAATGAAAAACTGTTTTTT.

The chain combines TRBV2 with TRBJ2-7; TRBD1 aligns across 12 bases. The CDR3 totals 14 residues. The junction had 7 bases not matched to a gene; V was cut back by 7 bases and J by 6 bases. Germline V gives CDR1 SNHLY, CDR2 FYNNEI. This chain's CDR3 is CASTPGQGALEQYF. In DNA, the CDR3 is TGTGCCAGCACTCCGGGACAGGGGGCTCTCGAGCAGTACTTC.

The chain links TRBV5-6 to TRBJ2-3; possible D gene TRBD2, 5 bases. There are 13 residues in the CDR3. V was clipped by 7 bases and J by 8 bases, with 17 bases between them. The germline V gene encodes CDR1 SGHDT and CDR2 YYEEEE. The CDR3 spells CASGLLEVGTQYF. The CDR3 region has the DNA TGTGCCAGCGGGCTGTTGGAGGTCGGTACGCAGTATTTT. Based on the CDR3 plus reference TRBV5-6 and TRBJ2-3, the full variable domain is DAGVTQSPTHLIKTRGQQVTLRCSPKSGHDTVSWYQQALGQGPQFIFQYYEEEERQRGNFPDRFSGHQFPNYSSELNVNALLLGDSALYLCASGLLEVGTQYFGPGTRLTVL.

This clone has only a few counts. The chain is built from TRBV5-1 and TRBJ2-1; 8 nucleotides match TRBD2. The V gene end was trimmed by 3 bases and the J gene end by 5 bases; junction bases not matched to a gene: 7. Germline CDR1 SGHRS, CDR2 YFSETQ. This CDR3 contains 15 residues. The CDR3 nucleotides are TGCGCCAGCAGCTCAAGCGGGAGAAGCGACAATGAGCAGTTCTTC. Its translation: CASSSSGRSDNEQFF.